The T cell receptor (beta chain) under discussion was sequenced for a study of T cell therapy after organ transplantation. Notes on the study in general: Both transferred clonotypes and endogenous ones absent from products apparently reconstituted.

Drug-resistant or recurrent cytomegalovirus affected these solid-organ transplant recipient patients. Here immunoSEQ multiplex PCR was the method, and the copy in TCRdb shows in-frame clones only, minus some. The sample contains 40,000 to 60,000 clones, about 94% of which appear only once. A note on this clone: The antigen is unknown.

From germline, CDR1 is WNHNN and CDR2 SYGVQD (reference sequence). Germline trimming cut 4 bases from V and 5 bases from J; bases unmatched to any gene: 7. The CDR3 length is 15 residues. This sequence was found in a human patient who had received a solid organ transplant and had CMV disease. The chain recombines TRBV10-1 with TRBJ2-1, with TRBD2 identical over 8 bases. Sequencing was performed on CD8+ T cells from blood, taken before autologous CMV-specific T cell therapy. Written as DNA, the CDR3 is TGCGCCAGCAGTGGTTGGCGGGAGGCAAACAATGAGCAGTTCTTC. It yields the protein CASSGWREANNEQFF.